Below, 5 T cell receptor beta chains from the same sample are listed, as sequenced in a study of blood T cells in healthy people across ages. Primers used in a second PCR of roughly 6 to 12 cycles were a sample-barcoded 5' primer and a J-beta primer mix. TCRdb fed the 5' RACE reads into MiXCR, producing one record per CDR3 protein. The sample holds around 800,000 distinct CDR3 sequences, about a quarter seen once. This sample was also put to use in a study of T cells of mothers and their children.

The sample consisted of blood. Receptor source: a boy between 5 and 17 years old in good health.

At least ten counts were recorded for this clonotype. This chain uses TRBV6-6 with TRBJ2-1; D ambiguous. The better agreement between TRBJ2-7 and the DNA end casts doubt on the J call. CDR3 length: 14 amino acids. Germline V gene sequence: CDR1 MNHNY, CDR2 SVGAGI (reference sequence). CDR3 in DNA: TGTGCCAGCAGTTCGCCTGGCGGAAACTACGAGCAGTACTTC. Translated, it gives CASSSPGGNYEQYF.

This chain connects TRBV18 to TRBJ2-7; D is possibly TRBD1 (6 bases). Germline V gene sequence: CDR1 KGHSH, CDR2 LQKENI. The CDR3 contains 13 residues. V lost 2 bases, J lost 3 bases, and 8 bases lay in between. DNA for the CDR3: TGTGCCAGCTCACCATACAGGGACTACGAGCAGTACTTC. This translates into CASSPYRDYEQYF.

The chain combines TRBV11-2 with TRBJ1-1, with 12 bases aligning to TRBD1. The germline V gene encodes CDR1 SGHAT and CDR2 FQNNGV. This CDR3 contains 16 residues. Trimming removed 5 bases from V and 7 bases from J; junction bases left unmatched: 11. Here the CDR3 reads CASSRGTGGGFNEAFF. Written as DNA, the CDR3 is TGTGCCAGCAGCCGAGGGACAGGGGGCGGTTTTAATGAAGCTTTCTTT.

This clonotype was observed a few times. This chain connects TRBV18 to TRBJ1-5, with D uncertain. V lost 2 bases and J lost 4, with 9 bases in between. Looked up from germline, CDR1 is KGHSH and CDR2 is LQKENI. There are 14 residues in the CDR3. CDR3 sequence reads: CASSPEWGNQPQHF. The DNA of the CDR3 is TGTGCCAGCTCACCAGAGTGGGGAAATCAGCCCCAGCATTTT.

The chain couples TRBV15 to TRBJ1-1; TRBD1 is a possible D gene (6 bases). Germline V gives CDR1 LNHNV, CDR2 YYDKDF (reference sequence). V was pared by 0 bases and J by 1 base, with 12 bases between. This CDR3 spans 16 amino acids. The DNA for the CDR3 is TGTGCCACCAGCAGAGACAGGGGCCTCGCGAACACTGAAGCTTTCTTT. Translated, it gives CATSRDRGLANTEAFF.